Listed below are T cell receptor beta chains from one sample, sequenced in a study of T cell clones after liver transplantation. Profiled with immunoSEQ multiplex PCR; TCRdb holds only in-frame clones, not every one. This table has 25,000 to 40,000 clones, about 94% appearing once. Sequencing used CD8+ T cells from blood, obtained 12 months after liver transplant. The receptors shown here come from a human patient who received a liver transplant. The T cells may come from the graft donor. Both conserved end residues are part of each CDR3. D genes are given only for firm matches. Clone size is not always given. Where it is, it says once, few, many or a class for expanded clones.

V gene	D gene	clone size	J gene	CDR3 protein
TRBV10-1	NA	NA	TRBJ2-3	CASSDSGASTDTQYF
TRBV6-7	NA	NA	TRBJ2-7	CASTELQGNEQYF
TRBV19	NA	NA	TRBJ2-2	CASRASAVVVTGELFF
TRBV14	TRBD2	NA	TRBJ2-1	CASSQVAGVHPLGNNEQFF
TRBV13	NA	NA	TRBJ2-7	CASSLGTRNSYEQYF
TRBV7-9	NA	NA	TRBJ2-1	CASSGTGISANEQFF
TRBV10-2	NA	once	TRBJ2-1	CASSESKWGSYNEQFF
TRBV28	TRBD2	NA	TRBJ2-3	CASSTTTGTSGHPSTDTQYF
TRBV9	TRBD2	NA	TRBJ2-1	CASSVAWGLAGGPPYNEQFF
TRBV28	NA	NA	TRBJ1-2	CASSFRVGYGYTF
TRBV28	TRBD1	NA	TRBJ2-1	CASRAVTGGFGEQFF
TRBV28	NA	once	TRBJ2-7	CASRSGASYEQYF
TRBV6-1	TRBD2	NA	TRBJ2-1	CASSEVTSGSSYNEQFF
TRBV7-6	TRBD1	NA	TRBJ2-7	CASSDDRVSYEQYF
TRBV7-8	TRBD1	NA	TRBJ2-7	CASRFSRTGGGNEQYF
TRBV5-4	NA	NA	NA	CASSLVGGYEQYF
TRBV27	NA	NA	TRBJ2-7	CASSLSRVTHEQYF
TRBV29-1	NA	NA	TRBJ2-1	CSVGLSQSSYNEQFF
TRBV5-6	NA	NA	TRBJ2-2	CASSAGGNRGHRGELFF
TRBV29-1	NA	NA	TRBJ2-7	CSVDLADSYEQYF
TRBV27	NA	NA	TRBJ1-6	CASSVRGSPLHF
TRBV27	NA	NA	TRBJ2-1	CASSLASNHEQFF
TRBV25-1	NA	NA	TRBJ2-1	CASSLSSGYNEQFF
TRBV2	NA	NA	TRBJ1-1	CASSWTGTAGTEAFF
TRBV14	TRBD2	NA	TRBJ2-5	CASSRKRETETQYF
TRBV13	NA	NA	TRBJ2-1	CASSSKDMGLYNEQFF
TRBV28	TRBD1	NA	TRBJ2-7	CASSTPGTGHLSYEQYF
TRBV9	TRBD2	NA	TRBJ2-2	CASSVYPAGGPNTGELFF
TRBV28	NA	NA	TRBJ1-3	CASSFVKGSHGNTIYF
TRBV5-4	NA	NA	TRBJ1-2	CASSQDYTRGYTF
TRBV27	TRBD2	once	TRBJ2-1	CASSLYAGGNEQFF
TRBV7-3	NA	NA	TRBJ2-7	CASSPLGGSYEQYF
TRBV29-1	NA	NA	TRBJ1-2	CSVEGTGHGYTF